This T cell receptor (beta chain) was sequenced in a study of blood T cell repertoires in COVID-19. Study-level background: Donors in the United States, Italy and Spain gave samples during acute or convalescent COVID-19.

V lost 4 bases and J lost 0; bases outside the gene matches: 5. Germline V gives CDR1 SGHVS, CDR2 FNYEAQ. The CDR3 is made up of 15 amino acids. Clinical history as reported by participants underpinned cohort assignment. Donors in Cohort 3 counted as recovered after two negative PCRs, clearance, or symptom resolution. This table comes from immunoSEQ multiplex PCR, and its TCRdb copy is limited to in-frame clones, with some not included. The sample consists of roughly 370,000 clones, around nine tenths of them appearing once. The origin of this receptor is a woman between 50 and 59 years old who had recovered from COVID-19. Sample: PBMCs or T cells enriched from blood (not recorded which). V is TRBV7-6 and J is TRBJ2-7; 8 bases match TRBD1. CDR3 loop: CASSSRTGNSYEQYF. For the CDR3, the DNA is TGTGCCAGCAGCTCGAGGACAGGGAACTCCTACGAGCAGTACTTC.